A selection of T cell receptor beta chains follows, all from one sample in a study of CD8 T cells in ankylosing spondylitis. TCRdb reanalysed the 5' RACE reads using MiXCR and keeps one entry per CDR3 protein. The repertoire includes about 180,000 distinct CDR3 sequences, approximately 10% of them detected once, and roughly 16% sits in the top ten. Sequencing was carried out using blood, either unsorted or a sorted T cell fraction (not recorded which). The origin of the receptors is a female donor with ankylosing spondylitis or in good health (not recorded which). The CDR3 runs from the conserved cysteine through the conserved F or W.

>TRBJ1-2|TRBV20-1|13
CSAPTWDAYGYTF
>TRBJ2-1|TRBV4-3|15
CASSQAVAGGREQFF
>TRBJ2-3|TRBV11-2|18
CASSLVKLAGGPTDTQYF
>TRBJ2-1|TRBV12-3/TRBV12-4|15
CASRNSGRAYNEQFF
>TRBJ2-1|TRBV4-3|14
CASSHRGGGNEQFF
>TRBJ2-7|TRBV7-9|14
CASSSGPLINEQYF
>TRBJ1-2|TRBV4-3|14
CASSPDRGNYGYTF
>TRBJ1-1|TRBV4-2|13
CASSHRDITEAFF
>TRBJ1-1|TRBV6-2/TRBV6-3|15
CASSHGTGWSTEAFF
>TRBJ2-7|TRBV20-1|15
CSARGVGPSLYEQYF
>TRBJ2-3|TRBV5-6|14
CASSPRDSGDTQYF
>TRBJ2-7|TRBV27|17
CASSLQAPLAFSYEQYF
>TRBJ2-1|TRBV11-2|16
CASSFFEAELYNEQFF
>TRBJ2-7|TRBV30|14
CAWSVGTGSYEQYF
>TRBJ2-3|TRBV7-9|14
CASSNRDNTDTQYF
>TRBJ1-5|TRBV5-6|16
CASSLMADYSNQPQHF
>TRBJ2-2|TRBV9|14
CASSVTRGAGELFF
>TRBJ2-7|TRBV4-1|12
CASSQDSVKQYF
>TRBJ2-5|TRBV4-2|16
CASSQDASGFQETQYF
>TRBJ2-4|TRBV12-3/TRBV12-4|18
CASSFVIPAGGAKNIQYF
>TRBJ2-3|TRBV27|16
CASNTNSGAPTDTQYF
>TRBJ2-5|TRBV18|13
CASSPPLEETQYF
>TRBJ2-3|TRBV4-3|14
CASSQGVTTDTQYF
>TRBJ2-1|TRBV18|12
CASSPVDNEQFF
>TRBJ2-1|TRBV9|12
CASSGGNPEQFF
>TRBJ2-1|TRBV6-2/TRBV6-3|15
CASSPGKRERNEQFF
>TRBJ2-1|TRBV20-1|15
CSARGRDSLYNEQFF